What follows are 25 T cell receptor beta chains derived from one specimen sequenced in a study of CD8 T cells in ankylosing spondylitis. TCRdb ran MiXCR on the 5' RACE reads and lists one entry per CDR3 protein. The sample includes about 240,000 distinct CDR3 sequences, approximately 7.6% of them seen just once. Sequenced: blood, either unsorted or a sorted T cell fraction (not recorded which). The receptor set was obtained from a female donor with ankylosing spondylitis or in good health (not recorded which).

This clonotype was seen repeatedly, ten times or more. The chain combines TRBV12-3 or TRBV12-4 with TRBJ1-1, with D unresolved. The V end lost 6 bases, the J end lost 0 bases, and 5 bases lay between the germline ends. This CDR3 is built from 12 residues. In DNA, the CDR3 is TGTGCCAGCAGGGACCTGAACACTGAAGCTTTCTTT. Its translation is CASRDLNTEAFF.

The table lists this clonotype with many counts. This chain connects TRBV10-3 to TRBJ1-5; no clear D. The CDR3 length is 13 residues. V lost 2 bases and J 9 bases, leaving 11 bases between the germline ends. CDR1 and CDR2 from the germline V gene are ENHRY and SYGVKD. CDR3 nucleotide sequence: TGTGCCATCAGTGAGGATTTGGGAGGGCCCCAGCATTTT. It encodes CAISEDLGGPQHF.

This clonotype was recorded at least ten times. In DNA form, the CDR3 reads TGCGCCAGCAGCCGAACCACTCGACTAGCGGGAGGTTATGAGCAGTTCTTC. The encoded protein is CASSRTTRLAGGYEQFF. The chain joins TRBV4-3 to TRBJ2-1; 13 bases match TRBD2. Germline values: CDR1 LGHNA, CDR2 YSLEER. V dropped 4 bases and J dropped 8; count of bases not matched to a gene: 11. The CDR3 has 17 residues.

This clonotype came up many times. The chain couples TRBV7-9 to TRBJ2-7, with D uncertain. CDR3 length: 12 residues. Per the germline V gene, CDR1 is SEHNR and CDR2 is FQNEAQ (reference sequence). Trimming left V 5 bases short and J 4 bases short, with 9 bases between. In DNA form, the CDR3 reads TGTGCCAGCAGCGACGACCAGTACGAGCAGTACTTC. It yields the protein CASSDDQYEQYF.

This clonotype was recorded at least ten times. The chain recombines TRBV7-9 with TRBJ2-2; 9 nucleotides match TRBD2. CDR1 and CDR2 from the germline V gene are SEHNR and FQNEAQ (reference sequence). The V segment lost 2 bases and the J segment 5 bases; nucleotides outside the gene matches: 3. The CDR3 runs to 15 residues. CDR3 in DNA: TGTGCCAGCAGCTTAAATAGCGGGAGTACCGGGGAGCTGTTTTTT. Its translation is CASSLNSGSTGELFF. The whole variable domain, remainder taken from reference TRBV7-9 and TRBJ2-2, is DTGVSQNPRHKITKRGQNVTFRCDPISEHNRLYWYRQTLGQGPEFLTYFQNEAQLEKSRLLSDRFSAERPKGSFSTLEIQRTEQGDSAMYLCASSLNSGSTGELFFGEGSRLTVL.

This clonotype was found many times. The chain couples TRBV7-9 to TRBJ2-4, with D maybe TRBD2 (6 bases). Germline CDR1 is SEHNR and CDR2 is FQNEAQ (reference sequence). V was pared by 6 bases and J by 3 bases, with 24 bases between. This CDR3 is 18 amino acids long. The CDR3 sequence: CASSTGARGHGGKNIQYF. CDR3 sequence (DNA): TGTGCCAGCAGTACCGGGGCACGCGGTCACGGGGGCAAAAACATTCAGTACTTC. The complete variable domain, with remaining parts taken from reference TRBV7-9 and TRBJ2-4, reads DTGVSQNPRHKITKRGQNVTFRCDPISEHNRLYWYRQTLGQGPEFLTYFQNEAQLEKSRLLSDRFSAERPKGSFSTLEIQRTEQGDSAMYLCASSTGARGHGGKNIQYFGAGTRLSVL.

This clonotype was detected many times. The CDR3 is CASWQGTYEQYF. The CDR3 nucleotides are TGTGCCAGCTGGCAGGGGACCTACGAGCAGTACTTC. The rearrangement uses TRBV6-1 and TRBJ2-7; possibly TRBD1 for D (6 bases). The V end lost 8 bases, the J end lost 2 bases, and 10 bases lay between the germline ends. Germline CDR1 is MNHNS and CDR2 is SASEGT. The CDR3 is 12 amino acids.

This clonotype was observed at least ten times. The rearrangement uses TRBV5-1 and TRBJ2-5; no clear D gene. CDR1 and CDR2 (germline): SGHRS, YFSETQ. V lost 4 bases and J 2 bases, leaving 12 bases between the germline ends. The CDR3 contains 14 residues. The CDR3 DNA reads TGCGCCAGCAGCATTGGCCCCAGTCAAGAGACCCAGTACTTC. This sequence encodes CASSIGPSQETQYF.

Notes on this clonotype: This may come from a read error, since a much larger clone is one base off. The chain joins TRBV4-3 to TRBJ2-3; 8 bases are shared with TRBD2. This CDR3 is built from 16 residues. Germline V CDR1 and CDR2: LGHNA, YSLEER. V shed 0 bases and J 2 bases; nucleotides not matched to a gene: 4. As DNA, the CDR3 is TGCGCCAGCAGCCAAGATGGAGCGGGAGACACAGATACGCAGTATTTT. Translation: CASSQDGAGDTDTQYF.

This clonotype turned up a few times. The chain's CDR3 is CASSLWDTAHNEQFF. Written as DNA, the CDR3 is TGTGCCAGCAGCTTGTGGGATACCGCCCATAATGAGCAGTTCTTC. This sequence joins TRBV5-4 and TRBJ2-1; D not resolved. Per germline, CDR1 SGHNT and CDR2 YYREEE (reference sequence). Trimming pared 1 base from V and 7 bases from J, leaving 15 bases between. The CDR3 is 15 residues long.

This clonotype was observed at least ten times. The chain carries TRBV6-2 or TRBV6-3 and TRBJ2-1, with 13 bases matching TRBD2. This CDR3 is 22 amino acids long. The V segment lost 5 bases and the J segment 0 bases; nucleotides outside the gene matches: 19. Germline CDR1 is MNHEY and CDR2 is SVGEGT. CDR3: CASSPRLFTGLAGDFSYNEQFF. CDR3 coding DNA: TGTGCCAGCAGTCCTCGCCTCTTTACAGGACTAGCGGGAGACTTCTCCTACAATGAGCAGTTCTTC.

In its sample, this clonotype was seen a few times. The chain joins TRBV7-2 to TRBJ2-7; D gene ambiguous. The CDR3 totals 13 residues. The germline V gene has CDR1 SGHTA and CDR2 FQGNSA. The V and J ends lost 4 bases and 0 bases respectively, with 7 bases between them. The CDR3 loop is CASSSTPSYEQYF. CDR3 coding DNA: TGTGCCAGCAGCTCGACACCCTCCTACGAGCAGTACTTC.

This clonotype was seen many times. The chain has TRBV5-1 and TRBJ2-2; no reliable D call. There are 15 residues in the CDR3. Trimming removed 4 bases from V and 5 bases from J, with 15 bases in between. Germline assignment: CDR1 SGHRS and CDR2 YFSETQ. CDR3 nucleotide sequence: TGCGCCAGCAGCCCACTGGAGCCGACAACCGGGGAGCTGTTTTTT. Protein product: CASSPLEPTTGELFF.

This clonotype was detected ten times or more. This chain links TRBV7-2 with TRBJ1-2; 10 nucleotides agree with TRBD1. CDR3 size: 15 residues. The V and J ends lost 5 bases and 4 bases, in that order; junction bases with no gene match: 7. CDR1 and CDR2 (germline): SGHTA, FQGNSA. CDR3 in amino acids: CASSSRDRGPYGYTF. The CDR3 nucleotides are TGTGCCAGCAGCAGTCGGGACAGGGGTCCCTATGGCTACACCTTC.

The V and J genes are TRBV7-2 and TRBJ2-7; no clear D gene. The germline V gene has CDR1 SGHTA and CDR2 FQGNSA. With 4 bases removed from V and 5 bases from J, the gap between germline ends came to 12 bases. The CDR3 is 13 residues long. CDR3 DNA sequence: TGTGCCAGCAGCTCCCCCTTGACCCACGAGCAGTACTTC. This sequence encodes CASSSPLTHEQYF.

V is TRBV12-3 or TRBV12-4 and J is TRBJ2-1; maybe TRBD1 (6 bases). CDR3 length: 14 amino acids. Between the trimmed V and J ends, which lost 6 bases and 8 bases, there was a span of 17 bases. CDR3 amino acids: CASSLRGPGDEQFF. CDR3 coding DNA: TGTGCCAGCAGCCTAAGAGGGCCAGGGGATGAGCAGTTCTTC.

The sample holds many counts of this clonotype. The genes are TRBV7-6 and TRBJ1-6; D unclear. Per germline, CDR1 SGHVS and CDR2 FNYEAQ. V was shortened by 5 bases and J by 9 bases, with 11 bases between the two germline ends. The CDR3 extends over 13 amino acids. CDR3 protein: CASSAGKTSPLHF. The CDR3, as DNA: TGTGCCAGCAGCGCAGGAAAGACTTCACCCCTCCACTTT.

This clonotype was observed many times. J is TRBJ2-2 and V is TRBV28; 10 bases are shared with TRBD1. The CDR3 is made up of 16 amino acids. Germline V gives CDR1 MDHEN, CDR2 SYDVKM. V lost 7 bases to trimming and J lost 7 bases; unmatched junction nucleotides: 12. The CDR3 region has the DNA TGTGCCAGCACCGCAGGTTGGGACAGGGGAATCGGGGAGCTGTTTTTT. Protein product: CASTAGWDRGIGELFF.

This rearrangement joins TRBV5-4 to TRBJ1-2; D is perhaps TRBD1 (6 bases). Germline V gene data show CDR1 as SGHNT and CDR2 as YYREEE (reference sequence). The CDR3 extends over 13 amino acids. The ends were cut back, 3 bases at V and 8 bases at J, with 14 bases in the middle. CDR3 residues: CASSWGRQEGYTF. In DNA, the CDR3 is TGTGCCAGCAGCTGGGGGAGACAGGAAGGCTACACCTTC.

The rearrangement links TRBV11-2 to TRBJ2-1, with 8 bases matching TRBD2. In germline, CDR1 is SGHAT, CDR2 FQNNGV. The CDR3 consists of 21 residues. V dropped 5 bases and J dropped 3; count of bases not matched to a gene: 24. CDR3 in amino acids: CASSRRGPRLAPRALYNEQFF. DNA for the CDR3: TGTGCCAGCAGCCGTAGGGGACCGCGACTAGCGCCCCGAGCCCTCTACAATGAGCAGTTCTTC.

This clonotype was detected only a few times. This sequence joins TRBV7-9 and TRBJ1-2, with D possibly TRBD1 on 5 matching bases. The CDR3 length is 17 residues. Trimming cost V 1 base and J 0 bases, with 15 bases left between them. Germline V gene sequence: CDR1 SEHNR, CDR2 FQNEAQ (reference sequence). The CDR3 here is CASSLGGTADANYGYTF. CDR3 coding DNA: TGTGCCAGCAGCTTAGGGGGGACGGCAGACGCTAACTATGGCTACACCTTC.

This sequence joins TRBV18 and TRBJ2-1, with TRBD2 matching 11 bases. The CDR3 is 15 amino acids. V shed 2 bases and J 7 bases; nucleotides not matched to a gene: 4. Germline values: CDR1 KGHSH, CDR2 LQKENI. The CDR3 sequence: CASSPNSGRGNEQFF. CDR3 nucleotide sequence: TGTGCCAGCTCACCAAATAGCGGGAGGGGTAATGAGCAGTTCTTC.

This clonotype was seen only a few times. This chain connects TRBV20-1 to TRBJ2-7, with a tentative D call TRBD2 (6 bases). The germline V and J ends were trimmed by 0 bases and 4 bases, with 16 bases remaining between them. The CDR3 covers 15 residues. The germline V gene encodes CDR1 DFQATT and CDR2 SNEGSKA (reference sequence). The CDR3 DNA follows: TGCAGTGCTAGAGATCCCGCGGGAAGTGGTTACGAGCAGTACTTC. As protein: CSARDPAGSGYEQYF.

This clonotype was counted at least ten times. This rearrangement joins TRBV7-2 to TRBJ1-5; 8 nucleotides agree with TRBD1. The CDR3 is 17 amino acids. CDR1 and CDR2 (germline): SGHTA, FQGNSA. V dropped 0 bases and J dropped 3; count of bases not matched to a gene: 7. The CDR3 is CASSLAPDRAINQPQHF. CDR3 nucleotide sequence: TGTGCCAGCAGCTTAGCCCCGGACAGGGCGATCAATCAGCCCCAGCATTTT.

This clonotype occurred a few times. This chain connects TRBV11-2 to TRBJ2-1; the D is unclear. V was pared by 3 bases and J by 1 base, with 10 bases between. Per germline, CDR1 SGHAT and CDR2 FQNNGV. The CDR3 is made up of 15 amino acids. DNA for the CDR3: TGTGCCAGCAGCTTTAAGAGAGCATCCTACAATGAGCAGTTCTTC. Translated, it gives CASSFKRASYNEQFF.